Listed below are T cell receptor beta chains from one sample, sequenced in a study of blood T cell repertoires in COVID-19. Clones were sequenced by immunoSEQ multiplex PCR, and TCRdb holds only the in-frame ones, with some missing. The sample gives fewer than 250,000 clones, approximately 86% of which show up once; 1.5% to 2% is in the top ten. Sequencing input: peripheral blood. The receptors come from a woman aged 55 to 70 who had recovered from COVID-19. Each CDR3 is given with its conserved first and last residue. D genes are given only for firm matches. Rows give clone size only sometimes, using once, few, many, or a class for an expanded clone.

D gene,J gene,clone size,CDR3 length,V gene,CDR3 protein,CDR3 DNA
TRBD2,TRBJ2-1,NA,20,TRBV19,CASKRWASASGGSSVNEQFF,TGTGCCAGTAAACGTTGGGCCTCGGCTAGCGGGGGGTCCTCGGTCAATGAGCAGTTCTTC
TRBD1,TRBJ1-2,NA,14,TRBV9,CASSVGQALYGYTF,TGTGCCAGCAGCGTGGGACAGGCCCTTTATGGCTACACCTTC
NA,TRBJ1-6,NA,12,TRBV11-1,CASKRGNSPLHF,TGTGCCAGCAAAAGGGGGAACTCACCCCTCCACTTT
NA,TRBJ2-3,NA,16,TRBV5-4,CASSLRRDSNTDTQYF,TGTGCCAGCAGCCTACGGAGGGACAGCAACACAGATACGCAGTATTTT
NA,TRBJ1-3,NA,15,TRBV10-2,CASSGGGLRGNTIYF,TGCGCCAGCAGTGGCGGGGGTCTAAGAGGAAACACCATATATTTT
NA,TRBJ2-7,NA,14,TRBV27,CASSYGDRSYEQYF,TGTGCCAGCAGTTATGGAGACCGCTCCTACGAGCAGTACTTC
TRBD2,TRBJ2-3,NA,16,TRBV9,CASRRGGRFGSDTQYF,TGTGCCAGCAGGCGGGGAGGGCGCTTTGGATCAGATACGCAGTATTTT
NA,TRBJ1-1,once,15,TRBV10-3,CAISDRTGVNTEAFF,TGTGCCATCAGTGATCGGACCGGGGTGAACACTGAAGCTTTCTTT
TRBD1,TRBJ1-5,NA,14,TRBV2,CASSGTGENQPQHF,TGTGCCAGCAGTGGGACAGGCGAAAATCAGCCCCAGCATTTT
NA,TRBJ1-1,NA,16,TRBV21-1,CASSRATGYMNTEAFF,TGTGCCAGCAGTAGAGCCACAGGTTACATGAACACTGAAGCTTTCTTT
TRBD1,TRBJ1-3,NA,16,TRBV19,CASSTTGTGTGNTIYF,TGTGCCAGTAGTACTACCGGGACAGGGACTGGAAACACCATATATTTT
NA,TRBJ1-5,NA,15,TRBV2,CASRTRDTSNQPQHF,TGTGCCAGCAGGACCCGGGACACGAGCAATCAGCCCCAGCATTTT
TRBD1,TRBJ1-1,NA,13,TRBV6-4,CATRDRGSSEAFF,TGTGCCACCCGGGACAGGGGATCTAGTGAAGCTTTCTTT
TRBD1,TRBJ2-1,once,14,TRBV19,CASSIRDRDHEQFF,TGTGCCAGTAGCATCCGGGACAGGGACCATGAGCAGTTCTTC
TRBD1,TRBJ2-7,NA,13,TRBV6-5,CASSYDRGYEQYF,TGTGCCAGCAGTTACGACAGGGGTTACGAGCAGTACTTC
NA,TRBJ2-5,NA,13,TRBV7-7,CASSFQLQETQYF,TGTGCTAGCAGCTTCCAGTTACAAGAGACCCAGTACTTC